These T cell receptor beta chains were read from a single sample in a study of blood T cell repertoires in COVID-19. Data came from immunoSEQ multiplex PCR; TCRdb stores just in-frame clones and leaves some out. In the table there are about 220,000 clones, 80% of which are singletons. The sample comprised peripheral blood. The receptor source for this set is a human donor in a cohort sampled during active COVID-19. Each CDR3 is given with its conserved first and last residue. A D gene is named only where the DNA matches it firmly. Size is stated for part of the rows, as once, few or many counts, or as a class when the clone is expanded.

j_call v_call clone_size d_call cdr3_nt cdr3_aa
TRBJ1-2 TRBV19 once TRBD1 TGTGCCAGTAGTATGGGCCGGGACAGCGGCGGCTACACCTTC CASSMGRDSGGYTF
TRBJ1-6 TRBV23-1 . TRBD1 TGCGCCGGTAGCTTCCCCGGGACGGACAGGGTTAGCGGGGGTGATTCACCCCTCCACTTT CAGSFPGTDRVSGGDSPLHF
TRBJ2-3 TRBV11-3 few . TGTGCCAGCAGCCCCCCGGGGAGACCCACAGATACGCAGTATTTT CASSPPGRPTDTQYF
TRBJ2-7 TRBV2 . TRBD1 TGTGCCAGCAGTGATGGGACAGGGGGCCTAGAGCAGTACTTC CASSDGTGGLEQYF
TRBJ1-6 TRBV30 . . TGTGCCTGGAGTACCCGGGGGACCTATAATTCACCCCTCCACTTT CAWSTRGTYNSPLHF
TRBJ2-1 TRBV10-3 . TRBD1 TGTGCCATCAGTGAGTCCCGACAGGGGGGAGAAAATGAGCAGTTCTTC CAISESRQGGENEQFF
TRBJ1-3 TRBV28 . TRBD1 TGTGCCAGCAGTTCGACAGGGTACTCCGGAAACACCATATATTTT CASSSTGYSGNTIYF
TRBJ1-4 TRBV7-9 once . TGTGCCAGCAGCCCGAGTTTGGGGGGTGAAAAACTGTTTTTT CASSPSLGGEKLFF
TRBJ2-4 TRBV7-2 . TRBD1 TGTGCCAGCAGCTTACTTTTGGACAGGGGCATTCAGTACTTC CASSLLLDRGIQYF
TRBJ2-7 TRBV6-5 . TRBD1 TGTGCCAGCAGGGAGACAGGGTCGTACGAGCAGTACTTC CASRETGSYEQYF
TRBJ2-4 TRBV24-1 . . TGTGCCACCAGTGGGACGGGGTCGGACAAAAACATTCAGTACTTC CATSGTGSDKNIQYF
TRBJ2-7 TRBV7-2 . . TGTGCCAGCAGCTTAGTCACAGGGATTTCCTACGAGCAGTACTTC CASSLVTGISYEQYF
TRBJ1-5 TRBV2 . . TGTGCCAGCAGTGAAGCGTCCATGGGGGGTCCCAATCAGCCCCAGCATTTT CASSEASMGGPNQPQHF
TRBJ1-2 TRBV6-1 once TRBD1 TGTGCCAGCAGTGAACGACAGGGGCGGGATGGCTACACCTTC CASSERQGRDGYTF
TRBJ2-7 TRBV28 . . TGTGCCAGCAGTCCTGGCCTCATAAGCTCCTACGAGCAGTACTTC CASSPGLISSYEQYF
TRBJ2-2 TRBV4-3 . . TGCGCCAGCAGCCAACTCAGGACGGGAAACACCGGGGAGCTGTTTTTT CASSQLRTGNTGELFF
TRBJ2-1 TRBV5-1 . TRBD2 TGCGCCAGCAGCTTGGCCGGACTAGCGGCTACCAATGAGCAGTTCTTC CASSLAGLAATNEQFF
TRBJ2-1 TRBV4-3 . TRBD2 TGCGCCAGCAGCCAAGACGTAGCGGGGGGTGAGCAGTTCTTC CASSQDVAGGEQFF
TRBJ1-2 TRBV3-1/TRBV3-2 . TRBD1 TGTGCCAGCAGCCAAGGGGACAGGGTCTATGGCTACACCTTC CASSQGDRVYGYTF
TRBJ2-7 TRBV10-3 few TRBD1 TGTGCCATCACCCCGGACAGGTCCCAGAAGCAGTACTTC CAITPDRSQKQYF
TRBJ1-2 TRBV29-1 . . TGCAGCGTTGAACTACAGGGTTGGGGCTACACCTTC CSVELQGWGYTF
TRBJ2-7 TRBV27 . TRBD1 TGTGCCAGCAGCACGGGACAGGGCCCCTACGAGCAGTACTTC CASSTGQGPYEQYF
TRBJ2-7 TRBV18 . TRBD1 TGTGCCAGCTCACCAACCGGGACAGAATACGAGCAGTACTTC CASSPTGTEYEQYF
TRBJ2-1 TRBV5-1 once TRBD2 TGCGCCAGCAGCTTGGGGATCGGCGGGAGCTCCTACAATGAGCAGTTCTTC CASSLGIGGSSYNEQFF
TRBJ1-5 TRBV28 . . TGTGCCAGCAGTTTATCGGTCCCTGTGAGGCACAATCAGCCCCAGCATTTT CASSLSVPVRHNQPQHF
TRBJ2-3 TRBV10-3 once TRBD2 TGTGCCATCAGTGTGGGGACTAGCGGGAGCACAGATACGCAGTATTTT CAISVGTSGSTDTQYF
TRBJ2-7 TRBV27 . TRBD1 TGTGCCAGCAGTTCGCCAACAGGGGGTCGTAACGAGCAGTACTTC CASSSPTGGRNEQYF
TRBJ2-1 TRBV4-2 . . TGTGCCAGCAGCCAAGATGGGCCTGGGTCTGAGCAGTTCTTC CASSQDGPGSEQFF
TRBJ1-1 TRBV18 few . TGTGCCAGCTCACCACCGGGCGTTTTTTCAGGCACTGAAGCTTTCTTT CASSPPGVFSGTEAFF
TRBJ2-1 TRBV5-1 . TRBD2 TGCGCCAGCAGCTTGGACGGGAGGGCTGGTTACAATGAGCAGTTCTTC CASSLDGRAGYNEQFF
TRBJ2-7 TRBV7-2 . TRBD1 TGTGCCAGCAGCTTAGACGGGACAGGCTCCTACGAGCAGTACTTC CASSLDGTGSYEQYF
TRBJ1-5 TRBV4-1 . . TGCGCCAGCAGCCGACTCAAGGACACGAGCAATCAGCCCCAGCATTTT CASSRLKDTSNQPQHF
TRBJ2-4 TRBV4-2 few TRBD1 TGTGCCAGCAGCCCTAGGACAGGGGGCGCAACCAAAAACATTCAGTACTTC CASSPRTGGATKNIQYF
TRBJ1-1 TRBV4-3 . . TGCGCCAGCAGCCAAGAGGGGGGGGCCGAAGCTTTCTTT CASSQEGGAEAFF
TRBJ2-2 TRBV18 . . TGTGCCAGCTCACCGCAGGGTAGCACCGGGGAGCTGTTTTTT CASSPQGSTGELFF
TRBJ2-7 TRBV20-1 . TRBD2 TGCAGTGCTAGTTCGACTAGCGGGAGGGCCTCCTCCTACGAGCAGTACTTC CSASSTSGRASSYEQYF
TRBJ2-2 TRBV4-1 few . TGCGCCAGCAGCCAAGTGGGGGGAACCGGGGAGCTGTTTTTT CASSQVGGTGELFF
TRBJ2-3 TRBV9 . . TGTGCCAGCAGCTCTCAGTGGGATACGCAGTATTTT CASSSQWDTQYF
TRBJ1-2 TRBV6-2/TRBV6-3 . . TGTGCCAGCAGTTCCTCAGCCGGGGCGGGGAATGGCTACACCTTC CASSSSAGAGNGYTF
TRBJ1-1 TRBV5-5 . . TGTGCCAGCAGCTGGGGGGAGATAGGAGCTTTCTTT CASSWGEIGAFF
TRBJ2-5 TRBV2 . TRBD2 TGTGCCACCTCCGGGACTAGCATGGAGACCCAGTACTTC CATSGTSMETQYF
TRBJ2-7 TRBV6-5 . . TGTGCCAGCAGTTACTCCGGCCTCGGGGAGCAGTACTTC CASSYSGLGEQYF
TRBJ1-2 TRBV5-1 . . TGCGCCAGCAGCCTGCAGGGTTCCTATGGCTACACCTTC CASSLQGSYGYTF
TRBJ2-5 TRBV10-3 many . TGTGCCATCGCCGCACTAGCGAGGGGGGTAGAGACCCAGTACTTC CAIAALARGVETQYF
TRBJ2-5 TRBV19 . . TGTGCCAGTAGTATTAGCCACAGGGCCCTCGGGGCCCAGTACTTC CASSISHRALGAQYF
TRBJ2-1 TRBV7-2 . TRBD2 TGTGCCAGCAGCTCCAGGACTAGCGGAAACAATGAGCAGTTCTTC CASSSRTSGNNEQFF
TRBJ1-1 TRBV7-9 few TRBD1 TGTGCCAGCAGCACAGGGGTAAATTACGGGAACACTGAAGCTTTCTTT CASSTGVNYGNTEAFF
TRBJ2-1 TRBV6-5 . . TGTGCCAGCAGTTCCGGACTGGAGGCCCTAAATGAGCAGTTCTTC CASSSGLEALNEQFF